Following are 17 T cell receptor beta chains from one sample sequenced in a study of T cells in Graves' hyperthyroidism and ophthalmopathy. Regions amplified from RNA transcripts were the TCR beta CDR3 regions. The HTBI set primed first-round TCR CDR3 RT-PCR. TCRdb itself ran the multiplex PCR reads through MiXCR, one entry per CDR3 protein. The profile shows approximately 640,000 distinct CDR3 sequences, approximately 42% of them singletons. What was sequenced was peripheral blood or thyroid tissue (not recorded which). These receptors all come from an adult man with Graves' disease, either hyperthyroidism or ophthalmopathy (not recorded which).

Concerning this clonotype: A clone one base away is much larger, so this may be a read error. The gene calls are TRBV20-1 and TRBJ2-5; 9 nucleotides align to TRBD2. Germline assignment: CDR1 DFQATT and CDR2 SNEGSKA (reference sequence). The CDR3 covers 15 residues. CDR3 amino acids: CSARVLAGRQEAQYF. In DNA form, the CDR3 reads TGCAGTGCTAGAGTGCTAGCGGGGCGGCAAGAGGCCCAGTACTTC.

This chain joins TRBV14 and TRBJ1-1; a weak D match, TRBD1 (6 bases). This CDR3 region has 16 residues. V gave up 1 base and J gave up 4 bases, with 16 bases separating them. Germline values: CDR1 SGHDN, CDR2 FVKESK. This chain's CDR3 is CASSQGPQGVPTEAFF. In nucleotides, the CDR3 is TGTGCCAGCAGCCAAGGCCCACAGGGTGTTCCCACTGAAGCTTTCTTT.

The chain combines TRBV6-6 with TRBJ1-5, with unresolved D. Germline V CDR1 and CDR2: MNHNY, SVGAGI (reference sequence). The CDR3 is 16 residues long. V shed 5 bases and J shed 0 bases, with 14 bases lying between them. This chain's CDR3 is CASSEEMGSSNQPQHF. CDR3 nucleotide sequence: TGTGCCAGCAGTGAAGAGATGGGGTCTAGCAATCAGCCCCAGCATTTT.

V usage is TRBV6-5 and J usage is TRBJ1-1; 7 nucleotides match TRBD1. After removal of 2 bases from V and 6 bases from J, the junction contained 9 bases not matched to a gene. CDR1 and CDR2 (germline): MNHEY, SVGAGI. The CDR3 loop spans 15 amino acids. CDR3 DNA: TGTGCCAGCAGTTACGGTTCAGGGGGGAGAGCTGAAGCTTTCTTT. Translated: CASSYGSGGRAEAFF.

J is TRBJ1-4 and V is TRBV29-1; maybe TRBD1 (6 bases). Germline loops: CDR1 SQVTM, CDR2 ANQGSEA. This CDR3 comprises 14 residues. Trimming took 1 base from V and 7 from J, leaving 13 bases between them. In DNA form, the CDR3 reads TGCAGCGTTGAAGCGGCAGGGGCTAGTGAAAAACTGTTTTTT. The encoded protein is CSVEAAGASEKLFF.

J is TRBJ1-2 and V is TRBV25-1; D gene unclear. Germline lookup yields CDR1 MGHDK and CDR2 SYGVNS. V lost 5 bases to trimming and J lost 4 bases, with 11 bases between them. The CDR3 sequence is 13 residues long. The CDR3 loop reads CASSPQDTYGYTF. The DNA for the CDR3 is TGTGCCAGCAGTCCTCAGGATACCTATGGCTACACCTTC.

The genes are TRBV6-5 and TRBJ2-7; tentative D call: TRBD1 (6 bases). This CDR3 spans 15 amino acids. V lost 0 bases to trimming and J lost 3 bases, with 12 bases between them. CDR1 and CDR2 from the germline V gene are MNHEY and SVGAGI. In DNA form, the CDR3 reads TGTGCCAGCAGTTACTCGTGGGACAAGAGCTACGAGCAGTACTTC. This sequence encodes CASSYSWDKSYEQYF.

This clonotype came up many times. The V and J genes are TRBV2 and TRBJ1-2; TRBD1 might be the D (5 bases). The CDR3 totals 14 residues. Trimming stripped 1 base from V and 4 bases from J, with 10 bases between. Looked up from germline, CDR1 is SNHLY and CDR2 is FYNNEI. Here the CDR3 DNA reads TGTGCCAGCAGTGAAGACACAGGATCCTATGGCTACACCTTC. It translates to CASSEDTGSYGYTF.

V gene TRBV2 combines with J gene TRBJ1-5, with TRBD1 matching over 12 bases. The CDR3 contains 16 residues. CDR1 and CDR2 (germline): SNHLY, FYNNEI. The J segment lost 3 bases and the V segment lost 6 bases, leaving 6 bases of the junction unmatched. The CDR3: CASRAPGQGANQPQHF. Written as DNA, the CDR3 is TGTGCCAGCAGGGCACCGGGACAGGGGGCCAATCAGCCCCAGCATTTT.

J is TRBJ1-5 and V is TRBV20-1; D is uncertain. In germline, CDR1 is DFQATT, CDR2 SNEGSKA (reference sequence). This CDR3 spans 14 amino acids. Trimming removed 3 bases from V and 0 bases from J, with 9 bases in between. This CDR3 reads CSARGSVSNQPQHF. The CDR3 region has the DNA TGCAGTGCTAGGGGTTCGGTTAGCAATCAGCCCCAGCATTTT.

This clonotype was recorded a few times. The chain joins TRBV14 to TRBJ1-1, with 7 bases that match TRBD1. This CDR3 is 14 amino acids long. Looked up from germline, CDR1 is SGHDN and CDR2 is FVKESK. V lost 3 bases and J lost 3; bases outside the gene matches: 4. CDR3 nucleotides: TGTGCCAGCAGCCATGCAACAGGGGACACTGAAGCTTTCTTT. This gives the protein CASSHATGDTEAFF.

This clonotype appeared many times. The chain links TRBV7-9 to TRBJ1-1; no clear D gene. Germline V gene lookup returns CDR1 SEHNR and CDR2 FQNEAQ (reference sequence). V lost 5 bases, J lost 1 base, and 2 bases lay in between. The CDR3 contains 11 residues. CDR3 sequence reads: CASSQNTEAFF. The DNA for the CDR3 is TGTGCCAGCAGCCAGAACACTGAAGCTTTCTTT.

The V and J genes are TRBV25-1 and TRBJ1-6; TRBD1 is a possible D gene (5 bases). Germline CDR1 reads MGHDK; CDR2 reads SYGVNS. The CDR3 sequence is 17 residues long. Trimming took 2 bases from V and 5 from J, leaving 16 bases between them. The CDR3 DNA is TGTGCCAGCAGTGAAGCGGCCGGGGGACGCAATAATTCACCCCTCCACTTT. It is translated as CASSEAAGGRNNSPLHF.

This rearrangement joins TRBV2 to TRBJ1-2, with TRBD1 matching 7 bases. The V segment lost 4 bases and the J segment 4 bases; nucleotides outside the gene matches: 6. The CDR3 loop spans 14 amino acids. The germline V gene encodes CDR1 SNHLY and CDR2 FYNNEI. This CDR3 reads CASSVFYRGYGYTF. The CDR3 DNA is TGTGCCAGCAGTGTTTTCTACAGGGGCTATGGCTACACCTTC. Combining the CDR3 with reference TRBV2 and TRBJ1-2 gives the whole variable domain EPEVTQTPSHQVTQMGQEVILRCVPISNHLYFYWYRQILGQKVEFLVSFYNNEISEKSEIFDDQFSVERPDGSNFTLKIRSTKLEDSAMYFCASSVFYRGYGYTFGSGTRLTVV.

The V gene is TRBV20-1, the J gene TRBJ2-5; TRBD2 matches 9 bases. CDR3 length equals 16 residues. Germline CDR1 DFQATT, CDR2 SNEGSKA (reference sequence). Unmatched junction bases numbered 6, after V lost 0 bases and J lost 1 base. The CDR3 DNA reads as TGCAGTGCTAGAGAAGGATTAGCGGGAGCCCAAGAGACCCAGTACTTC. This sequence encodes CSAREGLAGAQETQYF.

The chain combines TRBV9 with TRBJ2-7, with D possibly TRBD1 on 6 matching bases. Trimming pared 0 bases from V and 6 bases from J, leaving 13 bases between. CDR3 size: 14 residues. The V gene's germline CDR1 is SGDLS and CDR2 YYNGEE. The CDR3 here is CASSVASGDGEQYF. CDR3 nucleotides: TGTGCCAGCAGCGTAGCATCAGGGGACGGCGAGCAGTACTTC.

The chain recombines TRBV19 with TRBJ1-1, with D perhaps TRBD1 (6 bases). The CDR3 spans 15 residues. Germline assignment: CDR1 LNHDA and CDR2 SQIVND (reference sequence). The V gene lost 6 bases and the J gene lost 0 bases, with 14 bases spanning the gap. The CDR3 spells CASSAPGQMNTEAFF. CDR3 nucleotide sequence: TGTGCCAGTAGCGCCCCGGGACAAATGAACACTGAAGCTTTCTTT.